The present TCR beta chain was sequenced within a study of cytomegalovirus exposure and HLA in healthy donors. In the study overall: Early release data held 85 million or so unique TCRs from HLA-typed donors.

As for this clone: The antigen remains unidentified.

The CDR3 runs 15 residues. J was trimmed by 5 bases and V by 3 bases; bases with no gene match: 8. Germline loops: CDR1 SGDLS, CDR2 YYNGEE. Overall study findings and caveats: It has been reported that TCR beta sequences accurately predicted the HLA-A and HLA-B alleles of most subjects.

The study ran its PCR with 60 Vbeta and 13 Jbeta primers. Only in-frame clones appear in the TCRdb table, and some are missing; sequencing was by immunoSEQ multiplex PCR. The sample data list 40,000 or so clones. This receptor was taken from a man aged 25-45 years in good health and CMV-seronegative. Sequencing used PBMCs. The chain couples TRBV9 to TRBJ2-1; 7 bases map to TRBD2. The CDR3 loop is CASSDGGRGNNEQFF. The DNA for the CDR3 is TGTGCCAGCAGCGATGGCGGGAGAGGAAACAATGAGCAGTTCTTC.